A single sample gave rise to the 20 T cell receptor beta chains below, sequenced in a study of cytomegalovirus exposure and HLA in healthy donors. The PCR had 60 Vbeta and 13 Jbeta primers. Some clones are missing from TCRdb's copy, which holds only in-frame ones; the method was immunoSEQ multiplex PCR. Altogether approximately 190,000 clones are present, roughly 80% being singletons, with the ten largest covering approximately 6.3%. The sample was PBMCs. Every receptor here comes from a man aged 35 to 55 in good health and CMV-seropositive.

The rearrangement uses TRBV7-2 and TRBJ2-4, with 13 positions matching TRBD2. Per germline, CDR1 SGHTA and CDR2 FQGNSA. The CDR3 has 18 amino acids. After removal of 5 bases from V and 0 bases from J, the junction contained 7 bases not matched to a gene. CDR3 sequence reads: CASSRGLAGELAKNIQYF. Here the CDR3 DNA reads TGTGCCAGCAGCCGAGGACTAGCGGGGGAACTAGCCAAAAACATTCAGTACTTC.

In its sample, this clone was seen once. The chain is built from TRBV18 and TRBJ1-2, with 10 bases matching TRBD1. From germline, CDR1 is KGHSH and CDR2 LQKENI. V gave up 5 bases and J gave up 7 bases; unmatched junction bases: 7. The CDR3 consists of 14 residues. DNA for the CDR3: TGTGCCAGCTCATCTCTCCGGGACAGGGGTGGCTACACCTTC. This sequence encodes CASSSLRDRGGYTF.

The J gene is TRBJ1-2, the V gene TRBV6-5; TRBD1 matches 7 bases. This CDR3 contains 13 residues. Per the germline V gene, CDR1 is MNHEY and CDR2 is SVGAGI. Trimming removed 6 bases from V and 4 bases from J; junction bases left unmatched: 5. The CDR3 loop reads CASSQRQGYGYTF. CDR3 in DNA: TGTGCCAGCAGCCAAAGACAGGGCTATGGCTACACCTTC.

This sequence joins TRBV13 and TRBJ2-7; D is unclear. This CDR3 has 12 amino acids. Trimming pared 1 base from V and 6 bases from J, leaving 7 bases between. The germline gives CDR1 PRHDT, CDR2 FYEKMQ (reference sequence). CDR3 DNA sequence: TGTGCCAGCAGCTTAGCGACTGCCGAGCAGTACTTC. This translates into CASSLATAEQYF.

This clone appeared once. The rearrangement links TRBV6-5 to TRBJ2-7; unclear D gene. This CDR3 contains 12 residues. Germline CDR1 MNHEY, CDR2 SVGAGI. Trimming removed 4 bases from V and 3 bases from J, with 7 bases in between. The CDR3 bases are TGTGCCAGCAGTTCCTCACACTACGAGCAGTACTTC. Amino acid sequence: CASSSSHYEQYF.

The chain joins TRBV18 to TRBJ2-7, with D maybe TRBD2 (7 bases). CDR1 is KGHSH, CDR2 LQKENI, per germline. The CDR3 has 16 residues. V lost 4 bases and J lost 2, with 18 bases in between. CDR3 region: CASSRETGGTPYEQYF. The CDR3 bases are TGTGCCAGCTCACGCGAAACGGGGGGCACCCCCTACGAGCAGTACTTC.

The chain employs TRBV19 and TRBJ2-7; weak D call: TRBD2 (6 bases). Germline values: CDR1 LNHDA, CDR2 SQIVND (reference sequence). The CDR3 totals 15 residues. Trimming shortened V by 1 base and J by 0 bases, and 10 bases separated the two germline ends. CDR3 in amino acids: CASSIVGTHSYEQYF. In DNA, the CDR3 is TGTGCCAGTAGTATAGTGGGGACTCACTCCTACGAGCAGTACTTC.

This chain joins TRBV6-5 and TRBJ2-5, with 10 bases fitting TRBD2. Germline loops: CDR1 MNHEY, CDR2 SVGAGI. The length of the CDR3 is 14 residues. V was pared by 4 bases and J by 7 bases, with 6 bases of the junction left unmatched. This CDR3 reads CASSLAGGAGTQYF. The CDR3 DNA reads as TGTGCCAGCAGTTTAGCGGGGGGCGCCGGGACCCAGTACTTC.

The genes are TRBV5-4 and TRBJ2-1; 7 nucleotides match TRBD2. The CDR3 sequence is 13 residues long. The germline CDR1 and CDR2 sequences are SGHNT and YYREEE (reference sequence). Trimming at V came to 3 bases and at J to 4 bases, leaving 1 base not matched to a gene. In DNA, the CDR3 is TGTGCCAGCAGCTGGGGGGGGTACAATGAGCAGTTCTTC. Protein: CASSWGGYNEQFF.

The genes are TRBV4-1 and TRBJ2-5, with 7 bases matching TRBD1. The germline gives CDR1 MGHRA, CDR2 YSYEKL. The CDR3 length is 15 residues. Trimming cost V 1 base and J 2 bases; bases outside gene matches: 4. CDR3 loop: CASSQVATGQETQYF. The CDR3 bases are TGCGCCAGCAGCCAAGTGGCGACAGGGCAAGAGACCCAGTACTTC.

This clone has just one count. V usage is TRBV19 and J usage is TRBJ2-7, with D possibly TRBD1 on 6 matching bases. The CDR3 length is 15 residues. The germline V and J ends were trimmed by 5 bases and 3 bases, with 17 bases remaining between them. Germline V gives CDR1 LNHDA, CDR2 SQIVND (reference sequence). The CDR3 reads CASSLAGASNYEQYF. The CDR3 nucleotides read TGTGCCAGTAGTCTCGCAGGGGCATCAAACTACGAGCAGTACTTC.

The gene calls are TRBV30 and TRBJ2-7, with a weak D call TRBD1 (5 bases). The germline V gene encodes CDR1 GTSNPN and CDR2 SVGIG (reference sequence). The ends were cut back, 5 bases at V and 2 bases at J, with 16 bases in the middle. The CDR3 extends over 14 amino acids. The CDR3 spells CAWSYGTGAYEQYF. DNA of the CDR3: TGTGCCTGGTCCTACGGAACAGGAGCCTACGAGCAGTACTTC.

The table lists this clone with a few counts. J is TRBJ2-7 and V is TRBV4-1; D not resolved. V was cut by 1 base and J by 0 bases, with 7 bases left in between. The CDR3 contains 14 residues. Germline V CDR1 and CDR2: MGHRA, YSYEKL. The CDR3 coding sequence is TGCGCCAGCAGCCAAGGAGTTTTCTCCTACGAGCAGTACTTC. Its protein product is CASSQGVFSYEQYF.

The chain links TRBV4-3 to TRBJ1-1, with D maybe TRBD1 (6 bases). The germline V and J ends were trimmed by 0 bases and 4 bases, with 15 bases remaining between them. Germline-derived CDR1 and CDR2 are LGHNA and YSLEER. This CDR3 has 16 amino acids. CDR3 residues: CASSQDRDTWTTEAFF. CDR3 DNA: TGCGCCAGCAGCCAAGACCGGGACACCTGGACCACTGAAGCTTTCTTT.

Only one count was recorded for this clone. CDR3 loop: CASSSSLAGGTWEQYF. The CDR3 bases are TGCGCCAGCAGCTCATCACTAGCGGGGGGAACTTGGGAGCAGTACTTC. The V and J genes are TRBV5-1 and TRBJ2-7; 12 bases are shared with TRBD2. The CDR3 contains 16 residues. Germline CDR1 SGHRS, CDR2 YFSETQ. With 3 bases clipped from V and 7 bases from J, the junction kept 11 bases outside the gene matches.

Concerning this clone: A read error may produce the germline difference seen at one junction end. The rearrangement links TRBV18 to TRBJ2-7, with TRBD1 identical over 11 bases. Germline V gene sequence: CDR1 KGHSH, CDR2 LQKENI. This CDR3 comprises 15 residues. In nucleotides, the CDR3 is TGTGCCAGCTCACCGGGACAGGGGGTGTCCTCCGAGCAGTACTTC. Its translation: CASSPGQGVSSEQYF.

DNA for the CDR3: TGCGCCAGCAGCTTTGGAGGGCAGCAAGAGACCCAGTACTTC. It specifies CASSFGGQQETQYF. This chain joins TRBV5-1 and TRBJ2-5; D perhaps matches TRBD2 (6 bases). Germline V gene lookup returns CDR1 SGHRS and CDR2 YFSETQ. The CDR3 is 14 residues long. Trimming pared 2 bases from V and 2 bases from J, leaving 10 bases between.

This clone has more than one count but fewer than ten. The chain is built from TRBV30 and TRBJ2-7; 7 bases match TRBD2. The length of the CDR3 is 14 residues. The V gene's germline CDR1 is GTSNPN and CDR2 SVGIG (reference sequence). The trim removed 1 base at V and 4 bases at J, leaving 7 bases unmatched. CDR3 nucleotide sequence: TGTGCCTGGAGTGGGGGGGGTTTCGGATACGAGCAGTACTTC. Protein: CAWSGGGFGYEQYF.

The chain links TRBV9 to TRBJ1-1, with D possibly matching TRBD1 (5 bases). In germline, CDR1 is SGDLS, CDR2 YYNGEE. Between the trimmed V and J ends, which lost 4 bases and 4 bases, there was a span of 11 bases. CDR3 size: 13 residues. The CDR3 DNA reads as TGTGCCAGCAGCCATAGGGGTGGCACTGAAGCTTTCTTT. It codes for CASSHRGGTEAFF.

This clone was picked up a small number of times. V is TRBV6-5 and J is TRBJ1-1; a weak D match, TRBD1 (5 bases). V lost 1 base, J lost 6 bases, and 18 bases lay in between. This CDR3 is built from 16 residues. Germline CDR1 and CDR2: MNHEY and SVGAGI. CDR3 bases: TGTGCCAGCAGTTACTTCGACGGGGGTATGGTCGCTGAAGCTTTCTTT. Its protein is CASSYFDGGMVAEAFF.